The 26 T cell receptor beta chains below all came from one sample that was sequenced in a study of response to subunit inactivated influenza vaccine. Each CDR3 protein gets one entry after TCRdb re-called the RT-PCR reads with MiXCR. Of about 520,000 distinct CDR3 sequences listed, less than 7.5% are singletons. Sample: PBMCs from blood, taken approximately 25 months after vaccination. These receptors all stem from a man aged 45 to 70 who received an inactivated influenza vaccine.

V and J are TRBV6-5 and TRBJ1-6; D is ambiguous. CDR1 MNHEY and CDR2 SVGAGI come from the germline V gene. Trimming removed 5 bases at V and 7 bases at J, with 18 bases between. This CDR3 has 16 residues. The chain's CDR3 is CASSRSEGSRNSPLHF. CDR3 nucleotides: TGTGCCAGCAGTCGCTCGGAAGGGAGCCGGAATTCACCCCTCCACTTT.

This clonotype was observed at least ten times. The V and J genes are TRBV10-3 and TRBJ1-1; 7 bases are a match to TRBD1. Germline-derived CDR1 and CDR2 are ENHRY and SYGVKD. The V and J ends lost 6 bases and 0 bases, in that order; junction bases with no gene match: 7. The CDR3 consists of 15 residues. Here the CDR3 DNA reads TGTGCCATCAGAGGGGGCCAGGTCATGAACACTGAAGCTTTCTTT. Its protein is CAIRGGQVMNTEAFF.

This clonotype has a handful of counts. This chain links TRBV20-1 with TRBJ1-1; D not resolved. Between the trimmed V and J ends, which lost 3 bases and 1 base, there was a span of 12 bases. From germline, CDR1 is DFQATT and CDR2 SNEGSKA (reference sequence). The CDR3 contains 14 residues. This CDR3 reads CSARGAPGNTEAFF. The CDR3 DNA reads TGCAGTGCTAGGGGTGCCCCTGGGAACACTGAAGCTTTCTTT.

This clonotype showed up many times. The rearrangement uses TRBV5-5 and TRBJ2-1; 11 bases line up with TRBD2. V shed 4 bases, J shed 3 bases, and the junction held 12 bases outside the gene matches. This CDR3 is 18 amino acids long. Germline assignment: CDR1 SGHKS and CDR2 YYEKEE (reference sequence). The CDR3 DNA reads TGTGCCAGCAGCCACAGGGAACTAGCGGGGGCGCTCTACAATGAGCAGTTCTTC. Translating it yields CASSHRELAGALYNEQFF.

There are a few counts of this clonotype. The CDR3 DNA reads TGTGCCAGCAGCCAAGTCTCAGGGGGGGATGGCTACACCTTC. Translating gives CASSQVSGGDGYTF. V gene TRBV3-1 combines with J gene TRBJ1-2, with TRBD1 matching over 7 bases. The CDR3 consists of 14 residues. J lost 6 bases, V lost 1 base, and 5 bases had no gene match. Germline V gene data show CDR1 as LGHDT and CDR2 as YNNKEL (reference sequence). Full variable domain (remainder filled in from reference TRBV3-1 and TRBJ1-2): DTAVSQTPKYLVTQMGNDKSIKCEQNLGHDTMYWYKQDSKKFLKIMFSYNNKELIINETVPNRFSPKSPDKAHLNLHINSLELGDSAVYFCASSQVSGGDGYTFGSGTRLTVV.

In this sample, this clonotype turned up many times. The chain employs TRBV12-3 or TRBV12-4 and TRBJ1-2; 7 bases are shared with TRBD1. The CDR3 sequence is 14 residues long. V shed 4 bases and J 7 bases; nucleotides not matched to a gene: 9. The CDR3 DNA reads TGTGCCAGCAGTTGGGGCCGGGACAGCTTTGGCTACACCTTC. This gives the protein CASSWGRDSFGYTF.

This clonotype was detected only a few times. The chain recombines TRBV12-3 or TRBV12-4 with TRBJ1-4, with D hard to call. V lost 5 bases to trimming and J lost 0 bases, with 10 bases between them. This CDR3 region has 15 residues. CDR3 DNA: TGTGCCAGCAGTACTCGGGGAGCAACTAATGAAAAACTGTTTTTT. Translated: CASSTRGATNEKLFF.

The table lists this clonotype with a few counts. This chain uses TRBV6-2 or TRBV6-3 with TRBJ1-2, with D perhaps TRBD1 (5 bases). Germline V gene lookup returns CDR1 MNHEY and CDR2 SVGEGT. This CDR3 is built from 15 residues. Trimming stripped 7 bases from V and 4 bases from J, with 19 bases between. The CDR3 region is CASTPPRGVTYGYTF. The CDR3 nucleotides are TGTGCCAGCACCCCCCCTCGGGGGGTTACCTATGGCTACACCTTC.

This clonotype was detected a few times. The chain combines TRBV4-2 with TRBJ1-4; D unresolved. The V gene's germline CDR1 is LGHNA and CDR2 YNFKEQ. V lost 1 base, J lost 1 base, and 10 bases lay in between. CDR3 length: 16 residues. CDR3 coding DNA: TGTGCCAGCAGCCAAGGGGCGGGGAGAACTAATGAAAAACTGTTTTTT. Protein product: CASSQGAGRTNEKLFF.

CDR3 DNA sequence: TGCGCCAGCAGCGGCCCTTTACGGGGGGCCTACGAGCAGTACTTC. Its translation is CASSGPLRGAYEQYF. V and J are TRBV5-1 and TRBJ2-7; TRBD2 matches at 7 bases. V trimming: 4 bases; J trimming: 2 bases; junction bases outside the gene matches: 9. This CDR3 contains 15 residues. From germline, CDR1 is SGHRS and CDR2 YFSETQ. Full variable domain (outside the CDR3, taken from reference TRBV5-1 and TRBJ2-7): KAGVTQTPRYLIKTRGQQVTLSCSPISGHRSVSWYQQTPGQGLQFLFEYFSETQRNKGNFPGRFSGRQFSNSRSEMNVSTLELGDSALYLCASSGPLRGAYEQYFGPGTRLTVT.

Many counts were recorded for this clonotype. The chain couples TRBV29-1 to TRBJ2-7, with D maybe TRBD1 (7 bases). CDR1 is SQVTM and CDR2 is ANQGSEA in the germline V gene. The V end was cut by 1 base, the J end by 4 bases, with 20 bases between. CDR3 length equals 16 residues. The CDR3, as DNA: TGCAGCGTTGAAGCCCTAAACAGGGGAGGTTCTTACGAGCAGTACTTC. Its translation is CSVEALNRGGSYEQYF.

The chain recombines TRBV7-9 with TRBJ2-1; 9 nucleotides align to TRBD2. The germline V gene encodes CDR1 SEHNR and CDR2 FQNEAQ (reference sequence). Trimming removed 3 bases from V and 4 bases from J; junction bases left unmatched: 4. The CDR3 loop spans 15 amino acids. CDR3 region: CASSFLSGGYNEQFF. As DNA, the CDR3 is TGTGCCAGCAGCTTTTTGAGCGGGGGGTACAATGAGCAGTTCTTC.

In this sample, this clonotype turned up many times. This chain joins TRBV4-2 and TRBJ2-3; 8 bases agree with TRBD2. The V gene's germline CDR1 is LGHNA and CDR2 YNFKEQ. The J segment lost 0 bases and the V segment lost 4 bases, leaving 3 bases of the junction unmatched. There are 15 residues in the CDR3. CDR3 in DNA: TGTGCCAGCAGCCCTAGGACTAGCAGCACAGATACGCAGTATTTT. It translates to CASSPRTSSTDTQYF.

J is TRBJ2-3 and V is TRBV24-1; 7 bases match TRBD1. Germline V gives CDR1 KGHDR, CDR2 SFDVKD. The CDR3 contains 17 residues. J gave up 1 base and V 4 bases, and 10 bases lay outside the gene matches. CDR3: CATSDHEQGYRTDTQYF. For the CDR3, the DNA is TGTGCCACCAGTGACCATGAACAGGGGTACCGCACAGATACGCAGTATTTT.

This clonotype came up a few times. The rearrangement joins TRBV29-1 to TRBJ2-5; possible D gene TRBD1, 5 bases. This CDR3 comprises 13 residues. Germline V gives CDR1 SQVTM, CDR2 ANQGSEA. V lost 4 bases, J lost 4 bases, and 13 bases lay in between. The CDR3 reads CSVGGGDRETQYF. The CDR3 coding sequence is TGCAGCGTTGGGGGCGGTGATCGAGAGACCCAGTACTTC.

This clonotype was recorded a few times. The gene calls are TRBV10-3 and TRBJ2-1; 7 bases are shared with TRBD2. CDR1 ENHRY and CDR2 SYGVKD come from the germline V gene. V shed 4 bases, J shed 14 bases, and the junction held 8 bases outside the gene matches. This CDR3 has 12 residues. This CDR3 is CAISGTGEGEFF. The CDR3 DNA is TGTGCCATCAGTGGGACGGGGGAGGGAGAGTTCTTC.

This clonotype was seen repeatedly, ten times or more. This chain connects TRBV7-9 to TRBJ2-5, with D unresolved. Trimming cost V 2 bases and J 6 bases, with 13 bases left between them. Germline V lookup: CDR1 SEHNR, CDR2 FQNEAQ (reference sequence). The CDR3 is 14 residues long. The CDR3: CASSLPLRVQTQYF. The CDR3 DNA sequence: TGTGCCAGCAGCTTACCACTCCGCGTGCAGACCCAGTACTTC.

The CDR3 sequence is CSGTGARTEAFF. In DNA, the CDR3 is TGCAGTGGTACAGGGGCCAGAACTGAAGCTTTCTTT. The chain uses TRBV20-1 and TRBJ1-1; TRBD1 agrees at 7 bases. CDR3 size: 12 residues. Germline-derived CDR1 and CDR2 are DFQATT and SNEGSKA (reference sequence). V shed 7 bases and J 5 bases; nucleotides not matched to a gene: 7.

This clonotype came up a few times. The V call is TRBV20-1, the J call TRBJ2-7, with TRBD2 as a possible D gene (5 bases). V was clipped by 4 bases and J by 3 bases, with 16 bases between them. This CDR3 has 14 residues. Germline V lookup: CDR1 DFQATT, CDR2 SNEGSKA (reference sequence). This CDR3 is CSAIETGTFYEQYF. The DNA for the CDR3 is TGCAGTGCTATCGAGACGGGAACCTTCTACGAGCAGTACTTC.

The CDR3 loop reads CASRPISGANVLTF. The CDR3 nucleotides read TGCGCCAGCCGACCGATCTCTGGGGCCAACGTCCTGACTTTC. V usage is TRBV5-1 and J usage is TRBJ2-6; no reliable D call. Between the trimmed V and J ends, which lost 7 bases and 0 bases, there was a span of 8 bases. The V gene's germline CDR1 is SGHRS and CDR2 YFSETQ. CDR3 length equals 14 residues.

The chain is built from TRBV4-2 and TRBJ2-7; TRBD1 aligns across 8 bases. The ends lost 1 base at V and 3 bases at J; junction bases unmatched: 2. There are 14 residues in the CDR3. Germline assignment: CDR1 LGHNA and CDR2 YNFKEQ. For the CDR3, the DNA is TGTGCCAGCAGCCAAGGGACAGGGAACTACGAGCAGTACTTC. Translation: CASSQGTGNYEQYF.

This clonotype was seen only a few times. V usage is TRBV6-1 and J usage is TRBJ2-1; no clear D gene. Trimming removed 11 bases at V and 7 bases at J, with 21 bases between. This CDR3 is built from 14 residues. Germline values: CDR1 MNHNS, CDR2 SASEGT. This CDR3 reads CASRSTLLNNEQFF. CDR3 nucleotide sequence: TGTGCCTCGCGGTCCACACTTCTAAATAATGAGCAGTTCTTC.

The chain couples TRBV12-3 or TRBV12-4 to TRBJ2-1; D perhaps matches TRBD1 (5 bases). The CDR3 runs to 13 residues. Trimming shortened V by 7 bases and J by 4 bases, and 11 bases separated the two germline ends. CDR3 DNA sequence: TGTGCCAGCATTTCAGGGCGGTACAATGAGCAGTTCTTC. This gives the protein CASISGRYNEQFF.

This clonotype was seen at least ten times. The chain carries TRBV7-2 and TRBJ1-2, with 11 bases matching TRBD1. Trimming took 5 bases from V and 4 from J; bases not matched to a gene: 6. The germline V gene encodes CDR1 SGHTA and CDR2 FQGNSA. CDR3 length equals 15 residues. The CDR3 protein is CASSADRGRGYGYTF. In nucleotides, the CDR3 is TGTGCCAGCAGCGCGGACAGGGGGCGCGGCTATGGCTACACCTTC.

In this sample, this clonotype turned up a few times. V gene TRBV6-1 combines with J gene TRBJ2-7, with 7 positions matching TRBD2. Germline CDR1 reads MNHNS; CDR2 reads SASEGT. The CDR3 sequence is 13 residues long. V lost 6 bases to trimming and J lost 3 bases; unmatched junction nucleotides: 5. CDR3 sequence reads: CASRELANYEQYF. The CDR3 bases are TGTGCCAGCAGAGAACTAGCGAACTACGAGCAGTACTTC.

This clonotype was detected many times. This sequence joins TRBV3-1 and TRBJ2-7; 14 positions match TRBD2. The junction had 12 bases not matched to a gene; V was cut back by 4 bases and J by 1 base. Germline-derived CDR1 and CDR2 are LGHDT and YNNKEL (reference sequence). This CDR3 has 19 residues. This chain's CDR3 is CASSPDHTGTSGRSYEQYF. The CDR3 region has the DNA TGTGCCAGCAGCCCTGATCACACCGGGACTAGCGGGAGATCCTACGAGCAGTACTTC.